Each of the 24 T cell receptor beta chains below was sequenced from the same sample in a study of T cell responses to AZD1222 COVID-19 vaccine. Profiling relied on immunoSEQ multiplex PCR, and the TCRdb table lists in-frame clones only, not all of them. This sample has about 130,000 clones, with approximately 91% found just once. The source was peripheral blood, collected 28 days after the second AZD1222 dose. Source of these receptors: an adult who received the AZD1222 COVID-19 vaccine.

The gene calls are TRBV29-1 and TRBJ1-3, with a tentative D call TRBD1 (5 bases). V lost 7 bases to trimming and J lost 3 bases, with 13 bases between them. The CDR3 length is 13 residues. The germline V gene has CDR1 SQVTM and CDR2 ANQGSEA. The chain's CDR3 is CSAEGPFGNTIYF. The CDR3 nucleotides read TGCAGCGCCGAGGGACCGTTTGGAAACACCATATATTTT. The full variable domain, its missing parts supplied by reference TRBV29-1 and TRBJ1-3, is SAVISQKPSRDICQRGTSLTIQCQVDSQVTMMFWYRQQPGQSLTLIATANQGSEATYESGFVIDKFPISRPNLTFSTLTVSNMSPEDSSIYLCSAEGPFGNTIYFGEGSWLTVV.

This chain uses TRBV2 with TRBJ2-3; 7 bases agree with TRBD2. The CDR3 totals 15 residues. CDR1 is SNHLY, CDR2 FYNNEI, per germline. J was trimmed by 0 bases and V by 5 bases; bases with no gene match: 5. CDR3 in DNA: TGTGCCAGCAGTCGCGGGAGAACCAGCACAGATACGCAGTATTTT. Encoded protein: CASSRGRTSTDTQYF.

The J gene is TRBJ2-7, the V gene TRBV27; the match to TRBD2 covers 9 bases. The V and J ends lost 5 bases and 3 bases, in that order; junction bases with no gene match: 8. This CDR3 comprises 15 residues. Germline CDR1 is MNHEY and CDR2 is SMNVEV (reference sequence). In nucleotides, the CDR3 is TGTGCCAGCAGTCCAACCCTAGCGGGACTCTACGAGCAGTACTTC. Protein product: CASSPTLAGLYEQYF.

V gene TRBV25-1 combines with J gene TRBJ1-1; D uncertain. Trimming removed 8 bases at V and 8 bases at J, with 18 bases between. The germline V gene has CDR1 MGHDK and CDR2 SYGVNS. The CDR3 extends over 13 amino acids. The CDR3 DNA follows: TGTGCCAGCGGACGAGCTGCGGGGAACGAAGCTTTCTTT. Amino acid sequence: CASGRAAGNEAFF.

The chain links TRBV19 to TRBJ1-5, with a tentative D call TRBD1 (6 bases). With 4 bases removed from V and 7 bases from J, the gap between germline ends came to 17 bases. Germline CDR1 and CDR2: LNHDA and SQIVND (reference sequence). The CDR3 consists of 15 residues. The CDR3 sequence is CASSTSMDSGQPQHF. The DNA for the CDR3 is TGTGCCAGTAGTACCTCGATGGACAGCGGGCAGCCCCAGCATTTT.

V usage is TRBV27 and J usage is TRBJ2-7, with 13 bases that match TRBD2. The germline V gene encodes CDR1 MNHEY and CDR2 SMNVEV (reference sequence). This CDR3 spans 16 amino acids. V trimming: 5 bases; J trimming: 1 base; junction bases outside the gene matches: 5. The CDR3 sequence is CASSGLAGDGSYEQYF. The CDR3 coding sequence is TGTGCCAGCAGTGGACTAGCGGGAGATGGTTCCTACGAGCAGTACTTC.

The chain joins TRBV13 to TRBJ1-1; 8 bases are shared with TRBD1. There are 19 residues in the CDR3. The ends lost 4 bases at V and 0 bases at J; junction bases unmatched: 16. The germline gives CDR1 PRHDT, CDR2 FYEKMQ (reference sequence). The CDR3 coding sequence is TGTGCCAGCAGCTCCGCAATTAACCGGGACAGGCTATTGAACACTGAAGCTTTCTTT. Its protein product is CASSSAINRDRLLNTEAFF.

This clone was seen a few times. The CDR3, as DNA: TGCGCCAGCAGCTTGGATAGGACGGAGAATAATTCACCCCTCCACTTT. Residues: CASSLDRTENNSPLHF. This sequence joins TRBV5-1 and TRBJ1-6; D gene ambiguous. V was cut by 0 bases and J by 5 bases, with 12 bases left in between. Germline V lookup: CDR1 SGHRS, CDR2 YFSETQ. This CDR3 contains 16 residues.

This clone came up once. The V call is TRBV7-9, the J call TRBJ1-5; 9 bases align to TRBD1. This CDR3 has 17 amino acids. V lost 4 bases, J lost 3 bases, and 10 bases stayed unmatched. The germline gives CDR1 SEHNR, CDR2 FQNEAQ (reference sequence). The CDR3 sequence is CASSYHTTGGLNQPQHF. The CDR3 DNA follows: TGTGCCAGCAGCTACCATACAACAGGGGGCCTCAATCAGCCCCAGCATTTT.

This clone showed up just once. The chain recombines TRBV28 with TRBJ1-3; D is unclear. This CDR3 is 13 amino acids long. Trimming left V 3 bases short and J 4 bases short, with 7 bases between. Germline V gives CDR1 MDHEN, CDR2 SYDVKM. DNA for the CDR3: TGTGCCAGCAGTTTCCAGGCAGGAAACACCATATATTTT. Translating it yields CASSFQAGNTIYF. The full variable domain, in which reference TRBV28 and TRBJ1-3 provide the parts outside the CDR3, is DVKVTQSSRYLVKRTGEKVFLECVQDMDHENMFWYRQDPGLGLRLIYFSYDVKMKEKGDIPEGYSVSREKKERFSLILESASTNQTSMYLCASSFQAGNTIYFGEGSWLTVV.

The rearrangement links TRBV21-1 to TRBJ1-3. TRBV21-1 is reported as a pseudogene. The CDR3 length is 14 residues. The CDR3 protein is CASSKGVPGNTIYF. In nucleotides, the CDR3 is TGTGCCAGCAGCAAGGGGGTCCCTGGAAACACCATATATTTT.

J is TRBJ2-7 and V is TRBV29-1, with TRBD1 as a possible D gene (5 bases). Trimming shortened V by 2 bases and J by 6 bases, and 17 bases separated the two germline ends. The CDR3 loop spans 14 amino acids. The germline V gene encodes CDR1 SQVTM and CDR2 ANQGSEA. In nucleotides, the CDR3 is TGCAGCGTTGAATATGGATCAGGGTCCAGCGAGCAGTACTTC. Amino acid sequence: CSVEYGSGSSEQYF.

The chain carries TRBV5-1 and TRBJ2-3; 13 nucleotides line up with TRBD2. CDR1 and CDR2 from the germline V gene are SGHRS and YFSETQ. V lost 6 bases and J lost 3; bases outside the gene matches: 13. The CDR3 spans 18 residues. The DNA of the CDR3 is TGCGCCAGCACCCTGGGACTAGCGGGAAGGATGGGAACAGATACGCAGTATTTT. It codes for CASTLGLAGRMGTDTQYF.

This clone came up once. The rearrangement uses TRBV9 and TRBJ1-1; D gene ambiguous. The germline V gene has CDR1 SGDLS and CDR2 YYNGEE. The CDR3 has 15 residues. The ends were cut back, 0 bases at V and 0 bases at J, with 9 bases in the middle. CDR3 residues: CASSVVGGVNTEAFF. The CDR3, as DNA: TGTGCCAGCAGCGTAGTTGGAGGAGTGAACACTGAAGCTTTCTTT.

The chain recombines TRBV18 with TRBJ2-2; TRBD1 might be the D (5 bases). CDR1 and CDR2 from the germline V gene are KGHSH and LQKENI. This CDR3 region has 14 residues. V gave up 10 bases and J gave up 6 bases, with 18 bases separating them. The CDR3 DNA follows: TGTGCCACCAGGACACCGGAGATGGCCGGGGAGCTGTTTTTT. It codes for CATRTPEMAGELFF.

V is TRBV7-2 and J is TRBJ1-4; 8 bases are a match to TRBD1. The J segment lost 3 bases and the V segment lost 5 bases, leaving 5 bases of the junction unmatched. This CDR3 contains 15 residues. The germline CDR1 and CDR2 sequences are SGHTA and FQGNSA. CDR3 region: CASSPRGQANEKLFF. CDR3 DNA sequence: TGTGCCAGCAGCCCTAGGGGACAGGCTAATGAAAAACTGTTTTTT.

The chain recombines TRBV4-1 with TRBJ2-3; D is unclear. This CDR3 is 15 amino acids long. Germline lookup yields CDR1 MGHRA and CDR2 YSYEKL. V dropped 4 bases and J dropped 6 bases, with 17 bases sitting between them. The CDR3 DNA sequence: TGCGCCAGCAGCCTGCCCGGAAAATTGTGGGATACGCAGTATTTT. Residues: CASSLPGKLWDTQYF.

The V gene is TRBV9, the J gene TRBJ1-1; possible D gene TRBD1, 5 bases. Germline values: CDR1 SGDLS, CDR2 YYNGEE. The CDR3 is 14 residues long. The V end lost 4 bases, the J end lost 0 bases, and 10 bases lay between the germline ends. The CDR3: CASSSTAMNTEAFF. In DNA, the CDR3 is TGTGCCAGCAGCTCGACAGCTATGAACACTGAAGCTTTCTTT.

The CDR3 coding sequence is TGCGCCAGCAGCTTGGTCCCAGGGTCATATGGCTACACCTTC. This encodes CASSLVPGSYGYTF. The J gene is TRBJ1-2, the V gene TRBV5-1; D may be TRBD1 (5 bases). Germline lookup yields CDR1 SGHRS and CDR2 YFSETQ. CDR3 length equals 14 residues. With 0 bases removed from V and 5 bases from J, the gap between germline ends came to 11 bases.

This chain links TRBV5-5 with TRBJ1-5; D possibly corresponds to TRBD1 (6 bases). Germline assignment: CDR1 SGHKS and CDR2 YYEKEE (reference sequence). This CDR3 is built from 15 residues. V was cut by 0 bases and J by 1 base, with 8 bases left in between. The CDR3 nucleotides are TGTGCCAGCAGCTTGGGTACAGGGAGCAATCAGCCCCAGCATTTT. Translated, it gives CASSLGTGSNQPQHF.

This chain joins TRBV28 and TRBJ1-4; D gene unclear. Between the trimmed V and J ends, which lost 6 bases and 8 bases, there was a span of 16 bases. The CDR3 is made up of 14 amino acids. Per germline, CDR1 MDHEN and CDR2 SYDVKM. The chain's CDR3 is CASSRGGFREKLFF. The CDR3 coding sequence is TGTGCCAGCAGCCGAGGTGGGTTTCGAGAAAAACTGTTTTTT.

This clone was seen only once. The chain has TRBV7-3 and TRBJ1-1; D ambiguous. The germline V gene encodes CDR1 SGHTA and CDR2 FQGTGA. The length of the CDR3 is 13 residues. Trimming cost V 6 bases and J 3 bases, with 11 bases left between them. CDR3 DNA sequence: TGTGCCAGCAGAGCAGGAGGGTACACTGAAGCTTTCTTT. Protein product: CASRAGGYTEAFF.

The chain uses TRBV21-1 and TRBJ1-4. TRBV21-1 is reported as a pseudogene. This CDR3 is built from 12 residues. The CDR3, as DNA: TGTGCCAGCAGGGGTAGCCGTGAAAAACTGTTTTTT. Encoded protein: CASRGSREKLFF.

This CDR3 is CASSIVGQSTDTQYF. The CDR3 coding sequence is TGTGCCAGTAGTATCGTGGGGCAGTCCACAGATACGCAGTATTTT. V usage is TRBV19 and J usage is TRBJ2-3, with D possibly matching TRBD1 (5 bases). The CDR3 is 15 residues long. The V end was cut by 3 bases, the J end by 2 bases, with 12 bases between. Per the germline V gene, CDR1 is LNHDA and CDR2 is SQIVND (reference sequence). The variable domain in full, with the rest retrieved from reference TRBV19 and TRBJ2-3, is DGGITQSPKYLFRKEGQNVTLSCEQNLNHDAMYWYRQDPGQGLRLIYYSQIVNDFQKGDIAEGYSVSREKKESFPLTVTSAQKNPTAFYLCASSIVGQSTDTQYFGPGTRLTVL.